Following are 25 T cell receptor beta chains from one sample sequenced in a study of cytomegalovirus exposure and HLA in healthy donors (dated by TCRdb to about 2017). Libraries were prepared through the immunoSEQ multiplex PCR assay. A mixture of 60 forward primers for TCR Vbeta segments and 13 reverse primers for TCR Jbeta segments was used in the multiplex PCR. Here the immuneACCESS table is served through TCRdb, limited to in-frame sequences with V and J called. Missing clones are a known gap in these copies; in checked studies unresolved V genes cover under half, and the rest lacks a known reason. The sample records 150,000 to 200,000 clones, around 80% of which are singletons. In total, the top ten clones hold about 4.5% of the sample. What was sequenced was PBMCs. These receptors were collected from a middle-aged man in good health and CMV-seronegative.

The chain employs TRBV6-6 and TRBJ1-4; weak D call: TRBD1 (5 bases). This CDR3 region has 15 residues. In germline, CDR1 is MNHNY, CDR2 SVGAGI (reference sequence). V lost 3 bases and J 3 bases, leaving 11 bases between the germline ends. CDR3 coding DNA: TGTGCCAGCAGTTATGAAGGGGTGGCTAATGAAAAACTGTTTTTT. Translation: CASSYEGVANEKLFF.

The chain employs TRBV5-1 and TRBJ2-1; tentatively, D is TRBD1 (5 bases). Germline-derived CDR1 and CDR2 are SGHRS and YFSETQ. Trimming left V 2 bases short and J 0 bases short, with 6 bases between. This CDR3 region has 14 residues. The CDR3 protein is CASSLQDSYNEQFF. CDR3 DNA: TGCGCCAGCAGCTTACAGGACTCCTACAATGAGCAGTTCTTC. The variable domain in full, with the rest retrieved from reference TRBV5-1 and TRBJ2-1, is KAGVTQTPRYLIKTRGQQVTLSCSPISGHRSVSWYQQTPGQGLQFLFEYFSETQRNKGNFPGRFSGRQFSNSRSEMNVSTLELGDSALYLCASSLQDSYNEQFFGPGTRLTVL.

This clone appeared a single time. The J gene is TRBJ2-3, the V gene TRBV7-3; 10 nucleotides match TRBD2. The ends lost 3 bases at V and 0 bases at J; junction bases unmatched: 6. This CDR3 is 17 amino acids long. CDR1 SGHTA and CDR2 FQGTGA come from the germline V gene. CDR3 sequence reads: CASSLIPSGGSTDTQYF. CDR3 nucleotide sequence: TGTGCCAGCAGCTTGATTCCTAGCGGGGGAAGCACAGATACGCAGTATTTT.

As regards this clone: Other DNA sequences of this sample code for an identical CDR3. The rearrangement joins TRBV5-1 to TRBJ2-5, with 11 bases identical to TRBD2. This CDR3 has 15 residues. With V trimmed by 2 bases and J by 5 bases, 5 bases remained unmatched. Germline loops: CDR1 SGHRS, CDR2 YFSETQ. DNA of the CDR3: TGCGCCAGCAGCTTCCTAGCGGGGGGCCGGGAGACCCAGTACTTC. It translates to CASSFLAGGRETQYF.

This clone has more than one count but fewer than ten. The chain links TRBV11-2 to TRBJ2-6, with D unresolved. This CDR3 is built from 17 residues. The germline V and J ends were trimmed by 5 bases and 0 bases, with 14 bases remaining between them. Germline V gene lookup returns CDR1 SGHAT and CDR2 FQNNGV. CDR3 residues: CASSPLDTSSGANVLTF. The CDR3 coding sequence is TGTGCCAGCAGCCCCCTTGACACCAGCTCTGGGGCCAACGTCCTGACTTTC.

The chain joins TRBV7-2 to TRBJ2-4; the D is unclear. V was pared by 1 base and J by 8 bases, with 15 bases between. The CDR3 length is 15 residues. Germline CDR1 SGHTA, CDR2 FQGNSA. CDR3 nucleotides: TGTGCCAGCAGCTTAGGGAGCCCCGGGTGGGACATTCAGTACTTC. Amino acid sequence: CASSLGSPGWDIQYF.

J is TRBJ1-2 and V is TRBV27; D gene unclear. Germline CDR1 reads MNHEY; CDR2 reads SMNVEV (reference sequence). V lost 1 base to trimming and J lost 6 bases, with 9 bases between them. The CDR3 runs to 13 residues. As DNA, the CDR3 is TGTGCCAGCAGTTTATGGCAGACTCATGGCTACACCTTC. Protein product: CASSLWQTHGYTF.

As to this clone: The same CDR3 is also encoded by other DNA sequences in this sample. The rearrangement joins TRBV5-1 to TRBJ2-5; D might be TRBD2 (6 bases). Germline CDR1 is SGHRS and CDR2 is YFSETQ. This CDR3 comprises 15 residues. Trimming stripped 2 bases from V and 0 bases from J, with 11 bases between. CDR3 in amino acids: CASSLRGTYQETQYF. DNA for the CDR3: TGCGCCAGCAGCTTACGCGGGACTTACCAAGAGACCCAGTACTTC.

This clone showed up just a few times. The gene calls are TRBV28 and TRBJ2-3, with D perhaps matching TRBD1 (6 bases). The CDR3 has 15 residues. Germline V gives CDR1 MDHEN, CDR2 SYDVKM. Trimming pared 10 bases from V and 4 bases from J, leaving 21 bases between. Written as DNA, the CDR3 is TGTGCCACCCTCCCGGGGACAAGGGCCCCAGATACGCAGTATTTT. This codes for CATLPGTRAPDTQYF.

The chain has TRBV27 and TRBJ2-1; the D gene is possibly TRBD1 (6 bases). The length of the CDR3 is 14 residues. CDR1 is MNHEY, CDR2 SMNVEV, per germline (reference sequence). The ends were cut back, 8 bases at V and 7 bases at J, with 18 bases in the middle. The DNA for the CDR3 is TGTGCCAGCCTCTCGGTGGGCAGGGGTAATGAGCAGTTCTTC. This translates into CASLSVGRGNEQFF.

J is TRBJ1-1 and V is TRBV18; no firm D call. In germline, CDR1 is KGHSH, CDR2 LQKENI. Trimming shortened V by 3 bases and J by 11 bases, and 19 bases separated the two germline ends. This CDR3 contains 14 residues. The CDR3 sequence: CASSPDWLNPGAFF. The CDR3 region has the DNA TGTGCCAGCTCACCGGATTGGCTGAACCCGGGGGCTTTCTTT.

This chain uses TRBV6-5 with TRBJ1-4, with D maybe TRBD1 (6 bases). Looked up from germline, CDR1 is MNHEY and CDR2 is SVGAGI. Trimming cost V 3 bases and J 7 bases, with 15 bases left between them. The length of the CDR3 is 15 residues. The CDR3 DNA follows: TGTGCCAGCAGTTATCGACAGGATGGTCTTGAAAAACTGTTTTTT. Protein sequence: CASSYRQDGLEKLFF.

This clone was seen a single time. This chain uses TRBV9 with TRBJ2-6; D gene uncertain. Looked up from germline, CDR1 is SGDLS and CDR2 is YYNGEE. The V and J ends lost 0 bases and 2 bases respectively, with 3 bases between them. This CDR3 comprises 14 residues. Written as DNA, the CDR3 is TGTGCCAGCAGCGTAGCTCCTGGGGCCAACGTCCTGACTTTC. Protein: CASSVAPGANVLTF.

The V and J genes are TRBV4-3 and TRBJ1-1; 8 nucleotides line up with TRBD1. The CDR3 totals 15 residues. The V segment lost 1 base and the J segment 2 bases; nucleotides outside the gene matches: 3. The germline CDR1 and CDR2 sequences are LGHNA and YSLEER. The CDR3: CASSQVTGGNTEAFF. DNA for the CDR3: TGCGCCAGCAGCCAAGTAACAGGGGGTAACACTGAAGCTTTCTTT.

In DNA, the CDR3 is TGTGCCAGCAGCCGAGGACAGGGACAACTTAACACCGGGGAGCTGTTTTTT. Protein product: CASSRGQGQLNTGELFF. The chain couples TRBV27 to TRBJ2-2, with 8 bases identical to TRBD1. With 6 bases clipped from V and 2 bases from J, the junction kept 11 bases outside the gene matches. Germline lookup yields CDR1 MNHEY and CDR2 SMNVEV (reference sequence). This CDR3 spans 17 amino acids.

CDR3 DNA sequence: TGTGCCAGCAGGGGTAACAGGGACCCCTATGGCTACACCTTC. Residues: CASRGNRDPYGYTF. The rearrangement uses TRBV7-2 and TRBJ1-2, with D tentatively TRBD1 (6 bases). The CDR3 is 14 residues long. The V end lost 6 bases, the J end lost 4 bases, and 15 bases lay between the germline ends. Per germline, CDR1 SGHTA and CDR2 FQGNSA. The full variable domain, rest sourced from reference TRBV7-2 and TRBJ1-2, is GAGVSQSPSNKVTEKGKDVELRCDPISGHTALYWYRQSLGQGLEFLIYFQGNSAPDKSGLPSDRFSAERTGGSVSTLTIQRTQQEDSAVYLCASRGNRDPYGYTFGSGTRLTVV.

The chain combines TRBV30 with TRBJ2-2; the D gene is possibly TRBD1 (5 bases). Trimming took 4 bases from V and 7 from J, leaving 13 bases between them. The CDR3 covers 13 residues. CDR1 and CDR2 from the germline V gene are GTSNPN and SVGIG (reference sequence). DNA of the CDR3: TGTGCCTGGACCAAGGGGTTGGGCGGGGAGCTGTTTTTT. Encoded protein: CAWTKGLGGELFF.

The V and J genes are TRBV9 and TRBJ1-4; D remains ambiguous. CDR1 and CDR2 from the germline V gene are SGDLS and YYNGEE. The germline V and J ends were trimmed by 0 bases and 3 bases, with 9 bases remaining between them. CDR3 length equals 15 residues. The CDR3 DNA follows: TGTGCCAGCAGCGTAGTTCCGGGATCTAATGAAAAACTGTTTTTT. Encoded protein: CASSVVPGSNEKLFF.

The rearrangement uses TRBV6-1 and TRBJ1-5, with D uncertain. CDR1 is MNHNS and CDR2 is SASEGT in the germline V gene. The CDR3 spans 13 residues. Trimming removed 0 bases at V and 6 bases at J, with 6 bases between. CDR3 sequence (DNA): TGTGCCAGCAGTGAAGCGCTGCGTCAGCCCCAGCATTTT. Protein sequence: CASSEALRQPQHF.

The rearrangement uses TRBV15 and TRBJ2-3; tentative D call: TRBD2 (6 bases). V lost 1 base and J lost 6, with 14 bases in between. The length of the CDR3 is 15 residues. Germline V gene sequence: CDR1 LNHNV, CDR2 YYDKDF (reference sequence). DNA for the CDR3: TGTGCCACCAGCAGAGCTGCTAGCGTAGGGGATACGCAGTATTTT. It yields the protein CATSRAASVGDTQYF.

The J gene is TRBJ1-1, the V gene TRBV7-9; weak D call: TRBD1 (5 bases). The CDR3 totals 13 residues. The germline gives CDR1 SEHNR, CDR2 FQNEAQ (reference sequence). V lost 7 bases and J lost 6, with 15 bases in between. The CDR3 nucleotides are TGTGCCAGCACCAAGGCCGGGGGAGCTGAAGCTTTCTTT. Protein product: CASTKAGGAEAFF.

In this sample, this clone turned up a few times. The V gene is TRBV5-1, the J gene TRBJ2-2, with D possibly being TRBD1 (6 bases). Germline lookup yields CDR1 SGHRS and CDR2 YFSETQ. V was pared by 3 bases and J by 2 bases, with 14 bases between. The CDR3 is 16 amino acids. CDR3 nucleotides: TGCGCCAGCAGCTGGGAATTGACAGGAAACACCGGGGAGCTGTTTTTT. Protein: CASSWELTGNTGELFF.

Points on this clone: As the CDR3 is not closed by the conserved phenylalanine or tryptophan, this likely results from a read error. The rearrangement uses TRBV6-1 and TRBJ1-1; D may be TRBD1 (5 bases). CDR3 length: 14 residues. The V end lost 4 bases, the J end lost 4 bases, and 13 bases lay between the germline ends. Germline V gene data show CDR1 as MNHNS and CDR2 as SASEGT. CDR3 DNA sequence: TGTGCCAGCAGTGCAAGTAGGGGTATCACTGAAGCTTTCCTT. This encodes CASSASRGITEAFL.

The rearrangement uses TRBV27 and TRBJ2-1; possibly TRBD1 for D (6 bases). The CDR3 contains 18 residues. With 5 bases removed from V and 2 bases from J, the gap between germline ends came to 22 bases. Looked up from germline, CDR1 is MNHEY and CDR2 is SMNVEV (reference sequence). In DNA, the CDR3 is TGTGCCAGCAGTCTAACCCACCTCCGGGACATCCCCTACAATGAGCAGTTCTTC. It codes for CASSLTHLRDIPYNEQFF.

The rearrangement joins TRBV19 to TRBJ1-2; D remains unclear. The CDR3 contains 15 residues. V lost 3 bases and J lost 4, with 15 bases in between. Germline V gene sequence: CDR1 LNHDA, CDR2 SQIVND (reference sequence). Here the CDR3 reads CASSMSGGEIYGYTF. In nucleotides, the CDR3 is TGTGCCAGTAGTATGTCGGGTGGAGAAATCTATGGCTACACCTTC.